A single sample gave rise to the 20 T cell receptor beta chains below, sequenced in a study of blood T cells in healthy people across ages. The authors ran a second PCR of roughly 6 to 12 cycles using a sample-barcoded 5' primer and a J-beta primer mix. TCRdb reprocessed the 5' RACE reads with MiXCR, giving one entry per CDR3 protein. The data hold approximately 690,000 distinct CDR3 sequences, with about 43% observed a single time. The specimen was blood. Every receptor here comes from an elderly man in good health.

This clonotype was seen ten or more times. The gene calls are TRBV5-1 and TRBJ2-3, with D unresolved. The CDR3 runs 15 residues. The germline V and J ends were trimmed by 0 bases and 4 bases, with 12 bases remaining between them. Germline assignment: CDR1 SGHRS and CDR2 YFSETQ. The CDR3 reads CASSLEWPAPDTQYF. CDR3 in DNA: TGCGCCAGCAGCTTGGAATGGCCGGCTCCAGATACGCAGTATTTT.

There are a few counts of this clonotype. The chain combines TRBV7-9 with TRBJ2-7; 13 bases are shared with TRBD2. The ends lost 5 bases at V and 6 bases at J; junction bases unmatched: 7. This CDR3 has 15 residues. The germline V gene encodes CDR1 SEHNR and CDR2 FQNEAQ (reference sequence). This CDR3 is CASSPRTSGSGEQYF. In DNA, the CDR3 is TGTGCCAGCAGCCCCAGGACTAGCGGGAGTGGCGAGCAGTACTTC. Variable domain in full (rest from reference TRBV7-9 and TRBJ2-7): DTGVSQNPRHKITKRGQNVTFRCDPISEHNRLYWYRQTLGQGPEFLTYFQNEAQLEKSRLLSDRFSAERPKGSFSTLEIQRTEQGDSAMYLCASSPRTSGSGEQYFGPGTRLTVT.

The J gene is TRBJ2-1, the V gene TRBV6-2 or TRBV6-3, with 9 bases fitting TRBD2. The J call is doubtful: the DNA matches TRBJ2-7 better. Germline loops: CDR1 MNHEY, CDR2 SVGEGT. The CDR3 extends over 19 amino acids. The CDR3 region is CASSPFVRAGGSSYNEQYF. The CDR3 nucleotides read TGTGCCAGCAGCCCCTTCGTTAGAGCGGGGGGAAGCTCCTACAATGAGCAGTACTTC.

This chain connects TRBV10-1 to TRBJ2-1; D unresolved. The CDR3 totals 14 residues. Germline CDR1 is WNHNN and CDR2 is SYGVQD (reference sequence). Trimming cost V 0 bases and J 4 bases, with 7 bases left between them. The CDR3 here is CASSESAGYNEQFF. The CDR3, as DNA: TGCGCCAGCAGTGAGTCCGCAGGATACAATGAGCAGTTCTTC.

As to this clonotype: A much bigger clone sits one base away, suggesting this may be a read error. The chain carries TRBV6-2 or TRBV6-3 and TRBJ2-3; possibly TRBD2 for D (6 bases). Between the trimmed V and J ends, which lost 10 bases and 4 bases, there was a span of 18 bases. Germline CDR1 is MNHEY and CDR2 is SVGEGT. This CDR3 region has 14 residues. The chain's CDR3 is CAISTDGDSDTQYF. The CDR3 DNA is TGTGCCATCAGCACCGACGGGGACTCAGATACGCAGTATTTT.

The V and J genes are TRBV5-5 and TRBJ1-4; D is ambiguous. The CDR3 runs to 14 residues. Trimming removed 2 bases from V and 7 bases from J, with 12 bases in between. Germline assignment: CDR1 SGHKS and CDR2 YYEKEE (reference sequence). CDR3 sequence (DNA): TGTGCCAGCAGCTTTAGTGGAAGGGTTGAAAAACTGTTTTTT. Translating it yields CASSFSGRVEKLFF.

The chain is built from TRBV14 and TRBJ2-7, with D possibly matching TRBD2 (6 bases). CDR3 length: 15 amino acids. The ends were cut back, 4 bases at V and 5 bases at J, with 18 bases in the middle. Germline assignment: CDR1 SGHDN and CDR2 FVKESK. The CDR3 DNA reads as TGTGCCAGCAGCCTTGTAGCGGAGGGCGGCCACGAGCAGTACTTC. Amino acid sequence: CASSLVAEGGHEQYF. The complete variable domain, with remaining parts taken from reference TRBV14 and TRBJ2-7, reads EAGVTQFPSHSVIEKGQTVTLRCDPISGHDNLYWYRRVMGKEIKFLLHFVKESKQDESGMPNNRFLAERTGGTYSTLKVQPAELEDSGVYFCASSLVAEGGHEQYFGPGTRLTVT.

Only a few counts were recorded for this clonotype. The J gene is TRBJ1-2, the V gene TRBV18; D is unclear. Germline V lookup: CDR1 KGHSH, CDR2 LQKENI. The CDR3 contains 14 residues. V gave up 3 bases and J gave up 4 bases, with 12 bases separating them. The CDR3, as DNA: TGTGCCAGCTCACCGGCTACATACCCCTATGGCTACACCTTC. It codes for CASSPATYPYGYTF.

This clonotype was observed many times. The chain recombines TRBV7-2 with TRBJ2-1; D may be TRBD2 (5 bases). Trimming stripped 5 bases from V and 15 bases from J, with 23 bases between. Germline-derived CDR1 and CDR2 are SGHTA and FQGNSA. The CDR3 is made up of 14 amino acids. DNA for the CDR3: TGTGCCAGCAGCAAAGAGGCCTCCCCCGGGGAGTGGTTCTTC. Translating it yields CASSKEASPGEWFF.

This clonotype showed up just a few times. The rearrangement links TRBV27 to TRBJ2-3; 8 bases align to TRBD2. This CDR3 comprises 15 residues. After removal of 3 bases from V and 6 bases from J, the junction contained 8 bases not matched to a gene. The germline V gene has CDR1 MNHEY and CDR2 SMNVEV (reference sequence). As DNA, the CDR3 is TGTGCCAGCAGTTTTGGGGGACTAGTTAGGGATACGCAGTATTTT. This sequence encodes CASSFGGLVRDTQYF.

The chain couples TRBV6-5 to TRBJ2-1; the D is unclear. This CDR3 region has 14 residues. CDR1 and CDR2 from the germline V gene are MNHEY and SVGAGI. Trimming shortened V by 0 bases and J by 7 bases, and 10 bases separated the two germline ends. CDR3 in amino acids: CASSYSMAKNEQFF. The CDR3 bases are TGTGCCAGCAGTTACTCGATGGCGAAGAATGAGCAGTTCTTC.

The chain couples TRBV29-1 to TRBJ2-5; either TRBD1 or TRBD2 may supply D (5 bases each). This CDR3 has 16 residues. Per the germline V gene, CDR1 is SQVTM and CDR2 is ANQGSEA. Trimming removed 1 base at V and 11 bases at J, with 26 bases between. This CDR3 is CSVEGRKGRPPNEQYF. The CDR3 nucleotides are TGCAGCGTTGAAGGCCGCAAGGGACGACCCCCTAATGAGCAGTACTTC.

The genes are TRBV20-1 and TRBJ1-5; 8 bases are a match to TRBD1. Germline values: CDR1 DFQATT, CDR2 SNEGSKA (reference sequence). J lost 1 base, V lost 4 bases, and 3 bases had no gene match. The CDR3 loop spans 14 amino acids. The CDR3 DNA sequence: TGCAGTGCTAAACAGGGGGGAAGCAATCAGCCCCAGCATTTT. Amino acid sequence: CSAKQGGSNQPQHF.

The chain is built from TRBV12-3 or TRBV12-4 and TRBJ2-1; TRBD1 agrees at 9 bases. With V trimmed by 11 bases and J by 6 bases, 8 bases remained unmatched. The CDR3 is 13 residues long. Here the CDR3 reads CACTGGARNEQFF. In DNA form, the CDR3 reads TGTGCCTGTACAGGGGGCGCACGCAATGAGCAGTTCTTC.

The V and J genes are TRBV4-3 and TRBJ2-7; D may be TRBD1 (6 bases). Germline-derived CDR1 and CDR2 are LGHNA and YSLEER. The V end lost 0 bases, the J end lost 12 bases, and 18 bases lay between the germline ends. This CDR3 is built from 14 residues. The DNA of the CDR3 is TGCGCCAGCAGCCAAGATCTACGCAGGGGAGCATGGTACTTC. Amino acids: CASSQDLRRGAWYF.

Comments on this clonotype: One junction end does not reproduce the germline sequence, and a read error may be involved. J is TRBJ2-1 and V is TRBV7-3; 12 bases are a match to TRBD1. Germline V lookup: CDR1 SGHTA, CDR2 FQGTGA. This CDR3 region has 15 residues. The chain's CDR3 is CAGSAGQGASNEQFF. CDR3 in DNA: TGTGCCGGCAGCGCGGGACAGGGGGCTTCCAATGAGCAGTTCTTC. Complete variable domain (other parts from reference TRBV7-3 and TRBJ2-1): GAGVSQTPSNKVTEKGKYVELRCDPISGHTALYWYRQSLGQGPEFLIYFQGTGAADDSGLPNDRFFAVRPEGSVSTLKIQRTERGDSAVYLCAGSAGQGASNEQFFGPGTRLTVL.

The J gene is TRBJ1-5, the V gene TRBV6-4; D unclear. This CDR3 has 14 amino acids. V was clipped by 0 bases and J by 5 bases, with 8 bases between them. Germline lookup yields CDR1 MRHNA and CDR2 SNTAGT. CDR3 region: CASSDSVVHQPQHF. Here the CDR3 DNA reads TGTGCCAGCAGTGACTCTGTGGTCCATCAGCCCCAGCATTTT.

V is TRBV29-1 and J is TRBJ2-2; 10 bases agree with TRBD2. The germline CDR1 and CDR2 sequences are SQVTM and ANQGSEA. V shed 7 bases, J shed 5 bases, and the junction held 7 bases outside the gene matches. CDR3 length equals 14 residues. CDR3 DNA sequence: TGCAGCGCTCAGCGGGAGGGTTATACCGGGGAGCTGTTTTTT. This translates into CSAQREGYTGELFF.

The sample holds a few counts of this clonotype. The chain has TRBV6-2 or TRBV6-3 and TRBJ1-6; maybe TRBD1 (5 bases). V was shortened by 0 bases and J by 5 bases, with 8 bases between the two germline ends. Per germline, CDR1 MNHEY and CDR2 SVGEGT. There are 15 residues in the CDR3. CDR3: CASSYSGLHNSPLHF. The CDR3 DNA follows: TGTGCCAGCAGTTACTCGGGACTTCATAATTCACCCCTCCACTTT.

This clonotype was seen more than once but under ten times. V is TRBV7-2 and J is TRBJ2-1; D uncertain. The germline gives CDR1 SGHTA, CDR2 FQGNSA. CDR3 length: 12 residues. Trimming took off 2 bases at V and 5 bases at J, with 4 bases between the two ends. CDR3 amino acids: CASSLTNNEQFF. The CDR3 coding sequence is TGTGCCAGCAGCTTAACCAACAATGAGCAGTTCTTC.